A single sample is the source of the 6 T cell receptor beta chains below, sequenced in a study of T cell clonotyping in hematopoietic cell transplantation. Data came from immunoSEQ multiplex PCR; TCRdb stores just in-frame clones and leaves some out. The repertoire holds 20,000 to 25,000 clones, with roughly 90% as singletons. Noted time point: recipient sample about 28 days before transplant, after cytoreduction. The input for sequencing was peripheral blood mononuclear cells, taken before stem cell transplant. All receptors come from a man between 18 and 29 years old with biphenotypic leukemia. Some clones in this sample may be carry-over from other donors' samples.

The genes are TRBV30 and TRBJ2-7; D tentatively fits TRBD1 or TRBD2 (5 bases each). CDR1 GTSNPN and CDR2 SVGIG come from the germline V gene (reference sequence). CDR3 length: 15 residues. The V and J ends lost 5 bases and 2 bases respectively, with 19 bases between them. The CDR3 bases are TGTGCCTGGGATGCGCAGGGACGGCCGACCTACGAGCAGTACTTC. Protein: CAWDAQGRPTYEQYF.

The gene calls are TRBV6-4 and TRBJ2-2; no clear D. Germline CDR1 and CDR2: MRHNA and SNTAGT. The ends were cut back, 6 bases at V and 5 bases at J, with 4 bases in the middle. The CDR3 contains 11 residues. Here the CDR3 reads CASSGTGELFF. In DNA form, the CDR3 reads TGTGCCAGCAGCGGTACCGGGGAGCTGTTTTTT.

This clone turned up a few times. The gene calls are TRBV4-2 and TRBJ2-3; D unclear. The CDR3 runs 14 residues. Germline V CDR1 and CDR2: LGHNA, YNFKEQ. Trimming took 1 base from V and 3 from J, leaving 8 bases between them. The DNA for the CDR3 is TGTGCCAGCAGCCAAGGCGGCCAGACAGATACGCAGTATTTT. Translation: CASSQGGQTDTQYF.

This clone has only a few counts. The chain carries TRBV27 and TRBJ2-3, with 9 bases that match TRBD2. The CDR3 spans 16 residues. Germline assignment: CDR1 MNHEY and CDR2 SMNVEV (reference sequence). Trimming cost V 6 bases and J 1 base; bases outside gene matches: 8. CDR3 amino acids: CASRKLASGGTDTQYF. The DNA for the CDR3 is TGTGCCAGCAGAAAACTAGCTAGCGGGGGCACAGATACGCAGTATTTT.

V and J are TRBV7-3 and TRBJ1-6; 7 bases match TRBD1. V was clipped by 5 bases and J by 7 bases; unmatched bases: 5. Germline V gives CDR1 SGHTA, CDR2 FQGTGA. The CDR3 covers 14 residues. In DNA, the CDR3 is TGTGCCAGCAGCCAGGGGACAGAGAATTCACCCCTCCACTTT. This gives the protein CASSQGTENSPLHF.

The V and J genes are TRBV6-1 and TRBJ1-2, with D perhaps matching TRBD1 (5 bases). CDR1 MNHNS and CDR2 SASEGT come from the germline V gene. The CDR3 is 15 residues long. Trimming removed 3 bases from V and 5 bases from J, with 16 bases in between. The CDR3 coding sequence is TGTGCCAGCAGTGAGGCGTACAGGAGTGGGTATGGCTACACCTTC. It encodes CASSEAYRSGYGYTF.